The 9 T cell receptor beta chains in this list originate from one sample, sequenced in a study of blood T cell repertoires in COVID-19. Only in-frame clones appear in the TCRdb table, and some are missing; sequencing was by immunoSEQ multiplex PCR. The data hold approximately 260,000 clones, with nearly 90% observed a single time. The sample comprised peripheral blood. The receptor set was obtained from an older woman with COVID-19, enrolled during active disease.

The rearrangement joins TRBV18 to TRBJ1-4; 7 nucleotides align to TRBD1. Trimming took 3 bases from V and 8 from J; bases not matched to a gene: 9. The CDR3 length is 15 residues. The germline gives CDR1 KGHSH, CDR2 LQKENI. CDR3 sequence (DNA): TGTGCCAGCTCACCTCGACAGGGTGAGGGGGAAAAACTGTTTTTT. It yields the protein CASSPRQGEGEKLFF.

The CDR3 region has the DNA TGTGCCAGCAGCTTAAACGTTGAGTCTAACTATGGCTACACCTTC. Translated: CASSLNVESNYGYTF. V gene TRBV7-2 combines with J gene TRBJ1-2; the D is unclear. The V end lost 2 bases, the J end lost 0 bases, and 10 bases lay between the germline ends. The CDR3 length is 15 residues. Germline values: CDR1 SGHTA, CDR2 FQGNSA.

V and J are TRBV28 and TRBJ1-2, with D unresolved. This CDR3 is built from 14 residues. Trimming cost V 7 bases and J 8 bases, with 20 bases left between them. CDR1 is MDHEN and CDR2 is SYDVKM in the germline V gene. The CDR3 coding sequence is TGTGCCAGCACTAACACTGTCCGGGGAAGGGGCTACACCTTC. Its protein product is CASTNTVRGRGYTF.

This rearrangement joins TRBV29-1 to TRBJ1-1, with 10 bases identical to TRBD1. The V gene end was trimmed by 7 bases and the J gene end by 5 bases; junction bases not matched to a gene: 7. The CDR3 loop spans 13 amino acids. Germline-derived CDR1 and CDR2 are SQVTM and ANQGSEA. In nucleotides, the CDR3 is TGCAGCGCTGGTGGGGACAGGGGAACTGAAGCTTTCTTT. Its protein is CSAGGDRGTEAFF.

The chain has TRBV18 and TRBJ1-2; possibly TRBD1 for D (6 bases). The CDR3 has 13 amino acids. Per germline, CDR1 KGHSH and CDR2 LQKENI. Trimming took off 4 bases at V and 2 bases at J, with 8 bases between the two ends. CDR3 DNA: TGTGCCAGCTCACATGACAGGAACTATGGCTACACCTTC. Its translation is CASSHDRNYGYTF.

V gene TRBV5-4 combines with J gene TRBJ2-7; 7 nucleotides agree with TRBD1. From germline, CDR1 is SGHNT and CDR2 YYREEE (reference sequence). The CDR3 sequence is 15 residues long. The trim removed 4 bases at V and 4 bases at J, leaving 11 bases unmatched. The CDR3 nucleotides read TGTGCCAGCAGCCTCGGGACAGAAATGTTGTACGAGCAGTACTTC. Translating gives CASSLGTEMLYEQYF.

The rearrangement joins TRBV2 to TRBJ1-1; D gene unclear. V was clipped by 0 bases and J by 4 bases, with 9 bases between them. CDR1 and CDR2 from the germline V gene are SNHLY and FYNNEI. The CDR3 is 14 amino acids. The CDR3 nucleotides are TGTGCCAGCAGTGAAGCTGGCCGGGGCACTGAAGCTTTCTTT. Translation gives CASSEAGRGTEAFF.

The rearrangement uses TRBV18 and TRBJ2-5; unclear D gene. In germline, CDR1 is KGHSH, CDR2 LQKENI. The germline V and J ends were trimmed by 3 bases and 2 bases, with 10 bases remaining between them. The length of the CDR3 is 14 residues. CDR3 nucleotide sequence: TGTGCCAGCTCACCCTTGGCAGATCAAGAGACCCAGTACTTC. It encodes CASSPLADQETQYF.

The chain links TRBV6-5 to TRBJ2-3; D is undetermined. Germline lookup yields CDR1 MNHEY and CDR2 SVGAGI. The CDR3 is 11 amino acids. V was trimmed by 4 bases and J by 5 bases, leaving 4 bases between them. This CDR3 reads CASSFLDTQYF. Here the CDR3 DNA reads TGTGCCAGCAGTTTCCTAGATACGCAGTATTTT.